This section outlines one TCR beta chain sequence together with its context. Its antigen specificity is not known. The record has no base qualities; no much larger clone is one base away. TCRbeta CDR3 regions were amplified by multiplexed two-step PCR using Vbeta-specific forward primers and Jbeta-specific reverse primers. Through the immunoSEQ service, TCRbeta libraries were sequenced on an Illumina instrument. Per the original workflow: IMGT annotation was used to assign V, D and J genes, and synthetic CDR3 analogues were used to correct the counts for multiplex PCR bias. In the immunoSEQ Analyzer, repertoire clonality was calculated as one minus normalized Shannon entropy. Whether a clone counted as expanded was decided by Fisher's exact test with Benjamini-Hochberg false discovery rate control and a two-tailed cutoff of P<0.01. What TCRdb holds here is the immuneACCESS table cut down to in-frame rearrangements. Part of the clones is not present; checked against another copy, under half of the missing clones reflect an unresolved V gene, and the others are unexplained. For V, J and clone size, that table is used; D and trimming come from the DNA. For this sample the table gives about 29,000 clones, of which roughly four fifths were detected only once. The ten biggest clones cover 0.08% to 0.11% of the sample.

This entry comes from a study of regulatory dendritic cells for organ transplantation (dated by TCRdb to the late 2010s). Looking at the study overall: Sorted naive and memory CD4+ and CD8+ T cells had their TCRbeta repertoires sequenced both before and after allostimulation with either regulatory or mature dendritic cells.

FACS was used to sort CD4+ or CD8+ cells into naive T cells, defined as CD45RA+, and memory T cells, defined as CD45RO+. The T cells used for TCR sequencing were obtained from two healthy control subjects. For the mixed lymphocyte reactions, sorted T cell subsets left unstimulated acted as baseline controls. The Qiagen DNeasy Blood & Tissue Kit was used for extraction of genomic DNA. Results the study describes overall, beyond this receptor: Of the resting subsets, the one holding the most alloreactive TCR clonotypes was memory CD8+ T cells. Only two subjects were sequenced, and the authors noted considerable between-individual heterogeneity in the alloreactive memory CD8+ T cell pool. Allostimulation expanded memory CD8+ clones in both subjects, but regulatory dendritic cells appeared to induce more limited expansion than mature dendritic cells. Highly diverse repertoires were observed in naive CD4+ and CD8+ T cells, whereas lower diversity was observed in memory cells, and the most oligoclonal repertoires were found in memory CD8+ cells.

Reading the germline V gene gives CDR1 SGHRS and CDR2 YFSETQ. Including cysteine and phenylalanine, the CDR3 has 18 amino acids. Only the CDR3 DNA is retained, 54 bases long and in frame from the first base. Clipping removes 4 bases from V and 1 base from J, with 12 as the unmatched junction base count. This sequence originates from a human donor in good health. This chain joins TRBV5-1 to TRBJ2-1; TRBD2 matches 9 bases in the middle. Sequenced sample: naive CD4+ T cells from blood. The sample's cell subset or site label is to be understood as: CD45RA+ naive T cells. The CDR3 region: CASSSGGGAKSSYNEQFF. The DNA sequence is TGCGCCAGCAGCAGTGGCGGGGGGGCGAAAAGTTCCTACAATGAGCAGTTCTTC.